This TCR beta chain was identified in a study of blood T cell repertoires in COVID-19. Across the study: Acute-phase and convalescent COVID-19 samples originated in the United States, Italy and Spain. PBMCs, B-cell-depleted T cells, or T cells were the source of the cDNA or gDNA that made up the material.

This CDR3 is built from 13 residues. With V trimmed by 6 bases and J by 7 bases, 6 bases remained unmatched. Authors' methods: The authors estimated nucleated cell counts from reference gene primer amplification. Assay used: immunoSEQ multiplex PCR; TCRdb lists only in-frame clones, some missing. The V and J calls and clone size come from that table; D and trimming were worked out from the DNA. The profile shows about 190,000 clones, 60% to 80% of them singletons. Before being deemed recovered, Cohort 3 donors had two negative PCRs, clearance, or symptom resolution. The sequence was collected from a woman aged 50 to 60 who had recovered from COVID-19. The chain recombines TRBV12-3 or TRBV12-4 with TRBJ2-7; 10 bases align to TRBD1. Sequencing was carried out using PBMCs or T cells enriched from blood (not recorded which). The CDR3 DNA follows: TGTGCCAGCAGAACCGGGACAGGGGATGAGCAGTACTTC. Translation: CASRTGTGDEQYF.